The 25 T cell receptor beta chains presented below share a single source sample, sequenced in a study of T cells after yellow fever vaccination. MiXCR, applied by TCRdb to the 5' RACE reads, yields one record per CDR3 protein. The profile shows tens of thousands of distinct CDR3 sequences, 3.4% of them singletons. The sample was PBMCs, either bulk or a sorted T-cell subset (CD4+, CD8+, memory, or dextramer-sorted; not recorded which), taken about 49 days after the first yellow fever vaccination. The receptors were sampled from a man younger than 35 who received the YFV17D yellow fever vaccine.

This clonotype has ten or more counts. This chain connects TRBV7-6 to TRBJ2-5; D could derive from TRBD1 or TRBD2 (6 bases each). Trimming stripped 2 bases from V and 4 bases from J, with 14 bases between. The CDR3 loop spans 15 amino acids. CDR1 is SGHVS and CDR2 is FNYEAQ in the germline V gene. The CDR3 reads CASSLSPGARETQYF. In DNA, the CDR3 is TGTGCCAGCAGCTTAAGCCCGGGGGCAAGAGAGACCCAGTACTTC.

This clonotype was recorded at least ten times. V and J are TRBV5-5 and TRBJ2-5; D gene unclear. Per germline, CDR1 SGHKS and CDR2 YYEKEE (reference sequence). The CDR3 totals 13 residues. The ends were cut back, 2 bases at V and 0 bases at J, with 5 bases in the middle. CDR3 sequence: CASSFEDQETQYF. In DNA form, the CDR3 reads TGTGCCAGCAGCTTCGAAGACCAAGAGACCCAGTACTTC.

This clonotype showed up many times. This chain uses TRBV7-9 with TRBJ2-4; D gene uncertain. The germline V and J ends were trimmed by 2 bases and 1 base, with 6 bases remaining between them. Germline CDR1 is SEHNR and CDR2 is FQNEAQ (reference sequence). This CDR3 has 14 amino acids. The CDR3 here is CASSLYLAKNIQYF. The CDR3 coding sequence is TGTGCCAGCAGCTTATACCTGGCCAAAAACATTCAGTACTTC.

This clonotype was seen repeatedly, ten times or more. V and J are TRBV4-1 and TRBJ1-2, with 9 positions matching TRBD1. With 8 bases clipped from V and 6 bases from J, the junction kept 7 bases outside the gene matches. CDR1 is MGHRA, CDR2 YSYEKL, per germline. The CDR3 extends over 13 amino acids. Written as DNA, the CDR3 is TGCGCCAGCGGGGACAGGGACATCGATGGCTACACCTTC. This codes for CASGDRDIDGYTF.

The table lists this clonotype with many counts. The chain links TRBV9 to TRBJ1-2; tentatively, D is TRBD1 (5 bases). The CDR3 loop spans 14 amino acids. Germline V lookup: CDR1 SGDLS, CDR2 YYNGEE. With 0 bases removed from V and 0 bases from J, the gap between germline ends came to 6 bases. In DNA form, the CDR3 reads TGTGCCAGCAGCGTAGGCAGGGCTAACTATGGCTACACCTTC. This sequence encodes CASSVGRANYGYTF.

This clonotype was counted many times. J is TRBJ2-7 and V is TRBV2, with D possibly TRBD1 on 6 matching bases. The germline V gene has CDR1 SNHLY and CDR2 FYNNEI. Trimming stripped 8 bases from V and 1 base from J, with 15 bases between. This CDR3 is 14 amino acids long. This CDR3 reads CASARTAQSYEQYF. The DNA of the CDR3 is TGTGCCAGCGCGAGGACAGCCCAATCCTACGAGCAGTACTTC.

This clonotype has ten or more counts. The chain combines TRBV5-4 with TRBJ1-3, with a tentative D call TRBD1 (5 bases). The CDR3 is 16 residues long. V lost 4 bases and J lost 3, with 17 bases in between. Germline-derived CDR1 and CDR2 are SGHNT and YYREEE (reference sequence). CDR3: CASSAGTTRSGNTIYF. CDR3 DNA: TGTGCCAGCAGCGCCGGGACTACCAGGAGTGGAAACACCATATATTTT.

This clonotype was counted ten times or more. The V and J genes are TRBV18 and TRBJ1-2; TRBD1 matches 7 bases. Per the germline V gene, CDR1 is KGHSH and CDR2 is LQKENI. The CDR3 runs 14 residues. The trim removed 6 bases at V and 7 bases at J, leaving 11 bases unmatched. The CDR3 sequence: CASSMDRTIGGYTF. CDR3 nucleotide sequence: TGTGCCAGCTCGATGGACAGGACGATTGGTGGCTACACCTTC.

This clonotype has at least ten counts. The chain has TRBV20-1 and TRBJ1-5, with D tentatively TRBD1 (6 bases). The CDR3 covers 14 residues. Germline V gene data show CDR1 as DFQATT and CDR2 as SNEGSKA (reference sequence). V was trimmed by 1 base and J by 7 bases, leaving 14 bases between them. The CDR3 sequence: CSARGRGPRQPQHF. CDR3 coding DNA: TGCAGTGCTAGAGGACGGGGGCCAAGACAGCCCCAGCATTTT.

This clonotype was counted many times. The chain joins TRBV20-1 to TRBJ2-5, with TRBD2 as a possible D gene (6 bases). V was clipped by 0 bases and J by 7 bases, with 12 bases between them. This CDR3 comprises 13 residues. Looked up from germline, CDR1 is DFQATT and CDR2 is SNEGSKA (reference sequence). The CDR3 loop is CSARDTSGVTQYF. For the CDR3, the DNA is TGCAGTGCTAGAGATACTTCGGGGGTGACCCAGTACTTC.

This clonotype was counted at least ten times. V is TRBV7-2 and J is TRBJ1-2, with TRBD1 matching over 10 bases. The CDR3 runs to 13 residues. Germline V gives CDR1 SGHTA, CDR2 FQGNSA. The ends lost 5 bases at V and 5 bases at J; junction bases unmatched: 2. The CDR3 is CASSPGQGYGYTF. CDR3 coding DNA: TGTGCCAGCAGCCCGGGACAGGGGTATGGCTACACCTTC.

This clonotype was recorded many times. This chain links TRBV10-3 with TRBJ2-5, with D possibly being TRBD1 (5 bases). V shed 3 bases and J shed 7 bases, with 18 bases lying between them. CDR1 ENHRY and CDR2 SYGVKD come from the germline V gene. The length of the CDR3 is 15 residues. CDR3 DNA: TGTGCCATCAGTGATCTCGGGCGAACTGGGGCGACCCAGTACTTC. Protein: CAISDLGRTGATQYF.

This clonotype was recorded at least ten times. The gene calls are TRBV5-1 and TRBJ2-2, with a tentative D call TRBD2 (5 bases). Germline loops: CDR1 SGHRS, CDR2 YFSETQ. V was pared by 4 bases and J by 4 bases, with 11 bases between. The CDR3 totals 14 residues. The CDR3 nucleotides read TGCGCCAGCAGCCCTCTGGACTTCACCGGGGAGCTGTTTTTT. It translates to CASSPLDFTGELFF.

This clonotype came up many times. The rearrangement joins TRBV5-1 to TRBJ1-1; 7 bases are shared with TRBD1. With V trimmed by 4 bases and J by 4 bases, 10 bases remained unmatched. Germline loops: CDR1 SGHRS, CDR2 YFSETQ. The CDR3 runs to 15 residues. CDR3 coding DNA: TGCGCCAGCAGCGCCAACCAGGACAGGATCACTGAAGCTTTCTTT. Its translation: CASSANQDRITEAFF.

This clonotype is judged medium-sized (0.01 to 0.1%). The V and J genes are TRBV20-1 and TRBJ2-3, with D unresolved. The germline V and J ends were trimmed by 5 bases and 3 bases, with 12 bases remaining between them. The CDR3 is 13 amino acids. Per the germline V gene, CDR1 is DFQATT and CDR2 is SNEGSKA (reference sequence). CDR3 bases: TGCAGTGCTGAACCCTTTGGGACAGATACGCAGTATTTT. Residues: CSAEPFGTDTQYF.

This clonotype is medium-sized within its sample. The rearrangement links TRBV28 to TRBJ2-1; 11 nucleotides align to TRBD2. Germline CDR1 reads MDHEN; CDR2 reads SYDVKM. This CDR3 spans 16 amino acids. The V gene end was trimmed by 5 bases and the J gene end by 8 bases; junction bases not matched to a gene: 11. The CDR3 DNA is TGTGCCAGCAGTCCCCCCCCTAGCGGGGGGACCCATGAGCAGTTCTTC. It codes for CASSPPPSGGTHEQFF.

This clonotype was seen at least ten times. V is TRBV7-2 and J is TRBJ2-5; D not resolved. The CDR3 loop spans 12 amino acids. V lost 0 bases to trimming and J lost 12 bases, with 11 bases between them. Germline CDR1 and CDR2: SGHTA and FQGNSA. The CDR3 reads CASSLASGNKYF. Here the CDR3 DNA reads TGTGCCAGCAGCTTAGCCTCGGGCAATAAGTACTTC. Supplemented by reference TRBV7-2 and TRBJ2-5, the full variable domain reads GAGVSQSPSNKVTEKGKDVELRCDPISGHTALYWYRQSLGQGLEFLIYFQGNSAPDKSGLPSDRFSAERTGGSVSTLTIQRTQQEDSAVYLCASSLASGNKYFGPGTRLLVL.

This clonotype was seen ten or more times. CDR3 nucleotide sequence: TGTGCCAGCAGCTCCCGCGGGGGGCACTCCTACGAGCAGTACGTC. Amino acids: CASSSRGGHSYEQYV. The chain combines TRBV7-2 with TRBJ2-7, with TRBD2 matching over 8 bases. Germline loops: CDR1 SGHTA, CDR2 FQGNSA. The junction had 5 bases not matched to a gene; V was cut back by 4 bases and J by 0 bases. The CDR3 has 15 residues.

This clonotype was seen ten or more times. The chain is built from TRBV11-2 and TRBJ2-5, with 8 bases identical to TRBD1. V trimming: 1 base; J trimming: 5 bases; junction bases outside the gene matches: 3. The length of the CDR3 is 14 residues. CDR1 is SGHAT, CDR2 FQNNGV, per germline. The CDR3 is CASSLGQGAETQYF. Here the CDR3 DNA reads TGTGCCAGCAGCTTAGGTCAGGGGGCGGAGACCCAGTACTTC.

This clonotype is judged medium-sized (0.01 to 0.1%). This chain links TRBV7-9 with TRBJ2-3; D is unclear. The CDR3 extends over 12 amino acids. Germline V CDR1 and CDR2: SEHNR, FQNEAQ (reference sequence). The V and J ends lost 1 base and 3 bases respectively, with 2 bases between them. The CDR3 DNA is TGTGCCAGCAGCTTAGATACAGATACGCAGTATTTT. Translating gives CASSLDTDTQYF.

The sample holds many counts of this clonotype. J is TRBJ2-3 and V is TRBV10-3; D unclear. The CDR3 is made up of 13 amino acids. Germline loops: CDR1 ENHRY, CDR2 SYGVKD. Trimming left V 10 bases short and J 0 bases short, with 11 bases between. CDR3 in amino acids: CATRVASTDTQYF. The CDR3 DNA is TGTGCCACCCGGGTGGCTAGCACAGATACGCAGTATTTT.

Many counts were recorded for this clonotype. The chain joins TRBV2 to TRBJ2-5, with D possibly TRBD1 on 6 matching bases. V lost 6 bases, J lost 4 bases, and 15 bases lay in between. CDR1 SNHLY and CDR2 FYNNEI come from the germline V gene. The CDR3 sequence is 14 residues long. The CDR3 sequence: CASSRWGHGETQYF. The CDR3 nucleotides read TGTGCCAGCAGCCGCTGGGGGCATGGAGAGACCCAGTACTTC.

This clonotype was seen many times. This chain joins TRBV20-1 and TRBJ1-5; D possibly corresponds to TRBD1 (5 bases). This CDR3 is built from 16 residues. The V end was cut by 0 bases, the J end by 1 base, with 13 bases between. Germline V gene lookup returns CDR1 DFQATT and CDR2 SNEGSKA (reference sequence). Here the CDR3 DNA reads TGCAGTGCTAGAGATGGAGGGGCTAGGAGCAATCAGCCCCAGCATTTT. Its translation: CSARDGGARSNQPQHF.

This clonotype was recorded at least ten times. V is TRBV5-5 and J is TRBJ2-6; a possible D gene is TRBD2 (6 bases). V was pared by 2 bases and J by 0 bases, with 15 bases between. CDR1 and CDR2 from the germline V gene are SGHKS and YYEKEE (reference sequence). The CDR3 totals 18 residues. The chain's CDR3 is CASSLSAGLPSGANVLTF. The DNA of the CDR3 is TGTGCCAGCAGCTTATCAGCGGGTTTACCCTCTGGGGCCAACGTCCTGACTTTC.

This clonotype was counted at least ten times. The chain recombines TRBV6-1 with TRBJ2-7; no clear D gene. V was shortened by 8 bases and J by 2 bases, with 16 bases between the two germline ends. The CDR3 has 14 residues. Per the germline V gene, CDR1 is MNHNS and CDR2 is SASEGT. The CDR3 loop reads CASQRQALTYEQYV. The CDR3 DNA reads TGTGCCAGCCAACGGCAGGCCCTCACCTACGAGCAGTACGTC.